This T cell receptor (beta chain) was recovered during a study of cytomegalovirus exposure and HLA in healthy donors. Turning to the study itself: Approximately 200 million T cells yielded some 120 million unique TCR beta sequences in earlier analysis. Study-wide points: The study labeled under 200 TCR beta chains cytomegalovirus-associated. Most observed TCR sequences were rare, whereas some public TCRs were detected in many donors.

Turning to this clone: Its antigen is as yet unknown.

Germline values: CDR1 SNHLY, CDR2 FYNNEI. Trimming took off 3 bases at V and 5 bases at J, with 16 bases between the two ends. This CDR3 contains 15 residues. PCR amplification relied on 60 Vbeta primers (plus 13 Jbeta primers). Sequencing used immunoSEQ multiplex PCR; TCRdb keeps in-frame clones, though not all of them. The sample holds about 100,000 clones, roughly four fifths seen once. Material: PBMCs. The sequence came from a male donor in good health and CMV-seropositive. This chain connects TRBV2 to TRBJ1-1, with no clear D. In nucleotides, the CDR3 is TGTGCCAGCAGTGAGAATGAGGGATTGGGGACTGAAGCTTTCTTT. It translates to CASSENEGLGTEAFF.